This note documents a single T cell receptor beta chain sequence. This specimen belongs to a study of T-cell memory formation after mild COVID-19. In TCRdb, the 5' RACE reads were re-called with MiXCR into one record per CDR3 protein. The sample holds some 190,000 distinct CDR3 sequences; around 15% are singletons and the top ten take just over 2%. Germline assignment: CDR1 MGHRA and CDR2 YSYEKL. The trim removed 1 base at V and 4 bases at J, leaving 4 bases unmatched. This CDR3 has 15 amino acids. The sample comprised PBMCs or a T cell subset sorted from them (not recorded which). The chain uses TRBV4-1 and TRBJ2-1; 7 bases line up with TRBD2. The TCR comes from an adult woman who had mild COVID-19 (a few samples of this study predate the infection). Cell type and time point are not known. In DNA form, the CDR3 reads TGCGCCAGCAGCCAAGCTCGCGGGGGTTACAATGAGCAGTTCTTC. Translation gives CASSQARGGYNEQFF.